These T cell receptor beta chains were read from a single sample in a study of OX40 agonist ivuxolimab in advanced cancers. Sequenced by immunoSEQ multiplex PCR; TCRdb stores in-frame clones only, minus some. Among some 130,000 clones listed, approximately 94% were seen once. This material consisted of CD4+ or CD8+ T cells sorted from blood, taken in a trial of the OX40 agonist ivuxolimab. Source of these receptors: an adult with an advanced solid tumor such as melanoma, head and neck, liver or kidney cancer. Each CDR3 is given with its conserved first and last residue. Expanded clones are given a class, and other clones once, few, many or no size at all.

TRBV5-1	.	CASSPGTAATNEKLFF
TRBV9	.	CASSSSYSGSSYEQYF
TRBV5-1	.	CASSLGDRGDTQYF
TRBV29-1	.	CSVDRLGEGRGNEQYF
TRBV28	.	CASSPGHPSNQPQHF
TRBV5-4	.	CASSPIQGRLGHGYTF
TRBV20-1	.	CSAWRDEQYF
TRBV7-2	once	CASSLAPGTESRLAKNIQYF
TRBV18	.	CASSSSGGMDYEQYF
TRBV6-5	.	CASSYDFRAETEAFF
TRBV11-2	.	CASRYRQLRSNTGELFF
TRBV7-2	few	CASSPAGGDQPQHF
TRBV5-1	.	CASSLTRTGAEKLFF
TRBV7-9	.	CASSISTGRTDTQYF
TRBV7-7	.	CASSLEGLGTETQYF
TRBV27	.	CASSSPGLNYGYTF
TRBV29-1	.	CSVDPSGNRETQYF
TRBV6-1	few	CASSAAQDGTYEQYF
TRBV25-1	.	CASSEPGAVTEAFF
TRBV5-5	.	CATGGARTETQYF
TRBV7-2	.	CASSLVAGNNQPQHF
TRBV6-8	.	CASSRLAGNDEQFF